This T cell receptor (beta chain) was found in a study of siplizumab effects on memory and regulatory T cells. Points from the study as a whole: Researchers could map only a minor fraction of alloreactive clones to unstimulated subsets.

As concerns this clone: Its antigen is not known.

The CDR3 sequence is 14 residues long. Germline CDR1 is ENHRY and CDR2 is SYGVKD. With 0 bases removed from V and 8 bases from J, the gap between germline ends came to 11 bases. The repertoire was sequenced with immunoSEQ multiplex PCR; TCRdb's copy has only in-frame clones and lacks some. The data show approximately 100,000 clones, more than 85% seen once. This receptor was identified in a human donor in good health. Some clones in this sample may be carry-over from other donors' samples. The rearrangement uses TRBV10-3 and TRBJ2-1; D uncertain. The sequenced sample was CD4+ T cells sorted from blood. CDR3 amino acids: CAISESIARHEQFF. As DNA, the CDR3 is TGTGCCATCAGTGAGTCGATAGCCCGGCATGAGCAGTTCTTC.